The TCR beta chain described here comes from a study of CD8 T cells in Susac syndrome. Sequencing of TCR beta was performed on blood CD8+ T cells and on blood CD4+ T cells. The multiple sclerosis control group comprised treatment-naive patients with stable or active relapsing-remitting disease. FACS enriched CD8+ TEMRA cells, while bulk CD8+ and CD4+ were negatively isolated. Germline-derived CDR1 and CDR2 are SGDLS and YYNGEE. This CDR3 spans 12 amino acids. V lost 3 bases, J lost 11 bases, and 7 bases stayed unmatched. Reverse transcription of 0.5 to 1 ug RNA was performed with random hexamers. The method of amplification for TCR beta CDR3 was immunoSEQ multiplex PCR, covering 54 Vbeta and 13 Jbeta. TCRdb re-called the immunoSEQ multiplex PCR reads through MiXCR, storing one row per CDR3 protein. This sample has roughly 140,000 distinct CDR3 sequences; about 94% occur once, and the top ten carry around 0.21%.

V gene TRBV9 combines with J gene TRBJ1-1; 7 bases agree with TRBD1. Sequencing input: CD8+ T cells from PBMCs. This TCR derives from a human donor with multiple sclerosis. As DNA, the CDR3 is TGTGCCAGCAGCGCCTCCGGGACAGAGGCTTTCTTT. Encoded protein: CASSASGTEAFF.